The rows below give T cell receptor beta chains drawn from one sample of a study of cytomegalovirus exposure and HLA in healthy donors. Libraries were prepared by immunoSEQ multiplex PCR; TCRdb keeps only in-frame clonotypes and omits some of them. The sample includes around 200,000 clones. The specimen was PBMCs. These TCRs come from a girl aged 2 to 10 in good health and CMV-seropositive. Each CDR3 is given with its conserved first and last residue. D genes are given only for firm matches.

V: TRBV11-2; D: TRBD2; CDR3: CASSRSVLAGGRVYEQYF
V: TRBV18; D: .; CDR3: CASSPPGRVQYGYTF
V: TRBV18; D: TRBD2; CDR3: CASSPRSSGRTYEQYF
V: TRBV25-1; D: .; CDR3: CASSEWASTDTQYF
V: TRBV2; D: TRBD2; CDR3: CASSVASGDVYEQFF
V: TRBV4-1; D: TRBD2; CDR3: CASSQDPAGASYNEQFF
V: TRBV6-5; D: .; CDR3: CASSYSSGRETQYF
V: TRBV6-5; D: .; CDR3: CASSYSIGGEQYF
V: TRBV30; D: TRBD1; CDR3: CAWSGRTGFLKDTGELFF
V: TRBV29-1; D: .; CDR3: CSPENYEQYF
V: TRBV27; D: TRBD2; CDR3: CASSHRTSALTDTQYF
V: TRBV7-9; D: .; CDR3: CASSPRSSYEQYF
V: TRBV29-1; D: .; CDR3: CSAKAGETQYF
V: TRBV7-6; D: TRBD2; CDR3: CASSLLAGLPETQYF
V: TRBV15; D: .; CDR3: CATSRIGTSSGNTIYF
V: TRBV7-2; D: .; CDR3: CASSELAVQGETQYF
V: TRBV19; D: .; CDR3: CASSTLPTGGVFRYTF
V: TRBV27; D: .; CDR3: CASSPSYEQYF
V: TRBV27; D: TRBD1; CDR3: CASSLGQGLYGYTF
V: TRBV28; D: .; CDR3: CASSLGVGGENTEAFF
V: TRBV28; D: .; CDR3: CATILANEQFF
V: TRBV7-2; D: TRBD1; CDR3: CASSLRQGLAKNIQYF
V: TRBV6-1; D: TRBD1; CDR3: CACNRGLDYEQYF
V: TRBV15; D: .; CDR3: CATSLWSNQPQHF
V: TRBV6-1; D: .; CDR3: CASTGGPLGSTGYTF
V: TRBV7-8; D: .; CDR3: CASSLDGRTFNYGYTF
V: TRBV19; D: TRBD2; CDR3: CASSIDWGGTGELFF
V: TRBV5-1; D: TRBD1; CDR3: CASSLEGTAYNSGANVLTF
V: TRBV28; D: .; CDR3: CASSLRTVAYNEQFF
V: TRBV5-8; D: TRBD1; CDR3: CASSLGTVAYEQYF
V: TRBV28; D: .; CDR3: CASKSRGYRGNQPQHF
V: TRBV2; D: TRBD2; CDR3: CASWIAGTKSYNEQFF
V: TRBV2; D: TRBD2; CDR3: CASRGGLAHNNEQFF
V: TRBV4-1; D: .; CDR3: CASSQVRDYTEAFF
V: TRBV29-1; D: TRBD1; CDR3: CSVDNRQGAEAFF
V: TRBV4-1; D: .; CDR3: CASSPGTVNYNYGYTF
V: TRBV7-2; D: TRBD1; CDR3: CASSSMDRGFTDTQYF
V: TRBV29-1; D: TRBD2; CDR3: CSVLPGGGLYNEQFF
V: TRBV5-1; D: .; CDR3: CASSPTLGGETQYF
V: TRBV7-2; D: .; CDR3: CASSLGAGVSYEQYF
V: TRBV2; D: TRBD1; CDR3: CASSEGQGNQPQHF
V: TRBV15; D: TRBD1; CDR3: CATREGRTGAVSGANVLTF
V: TRBV27; D: .; CDR3: CASSLGRNTEAFF
V: TRBV5-1; D: .; CDR3: CASSSLAGPSWEQYF
V: TRBV5-4; D: TRBD1; CDR3: CASSLGVDRDNSPLHF
V: TRBV4-2; D: .; CDR3: CASSQENGKGEQFF
V: TRBV19; D: .; CDR3: CASSRTAGLSLGYTF
V: TRBV21-1; D: .; CDR3: CASSKSGSYTYEQYF
V: TRBV19; D: TRBD1; CDR3: CASSPRTGKNEQYF
V: TRBV7-9; D: .; CDR3: CASSPFGVDTQYF
V: TRBV27; D: TRBD2; CDR3: CASSSLAGYEQYF
V: TRBV29-1; D: .; CDR3: CSVETVYEQYF
V: TRBV7-2; D: TRBD2; CDR3: CASTPQGGSYEQYF